This entry describes one TCR beta chain. What it binds is not known. This specimen comes from a study of cytomegalovirus exposure and HLA in healthy donors. Findings and caveats of the study: In an earlier analysis, productive rearrangement rates for most beta V segments clustered near 87% or 30%. A later analysis, which compared TCR beta chains of equal frequency, found the HLA-associated ones more clonally expanded.

PCR involved 60 Vbeta and 13 Jbeta primers. Only in-frame clones appear in the TCRdb table, and some are missing; sequencing was by immunoSEQ multiplex PCR. The repertoire holds approximately 160,000 clones, approximately 79% seen once, with approximately 1.8% in the top ten. This donor's CMV serostatus is unrecorded. V was trimmed by 4 bases and J by 7 bases, leaving 8 bases between them. Germline CDR1 and CDR2: SQVTM and ANQGSEA. The CDR3 sequence is 11 residues long. Sequenced material: PBMCs. The receptor comes from a human donor in good health. The chain is built from TRBV29-1 and TRBJ2-1; no reliable D call. The CDR3 nucleotides read TGCAGCGTTGTCCTCCTGAATGAGCAGTTCTTC. It yields the protein CSVVLLNEQFF.